This T cell receptor (beta chain) was obtained from a study of monozygotic twins with inflammatory bowel disease. The CDR3 spans 15 residues. One entry per CDR3 protein, without DNA, is what TCRdb gives after re-calling the 5' RACE reads. The table for this sample gives 90,000 to 110,000 distinct CDR3 sequences. This sequence was found in a human donor with ulcerative colitis or Crohn's disease, or a healthy co-twin of an affected twin (not recorded which). The chain employs TRBV12-3 or TRBV12-4 and TRBJ2-5; TCRdb returns TRBD1, unconfirmable since there is no DNA. The sample consisted of blood. CDR3 residues: CASSPRDRGKETQYF.